This T cell receptor beta chain was retrieved from a study of T-cell reconstitution after alpha-beta-depleted transplantation in children. The TCRbeta library was prepared with unique molecular identifiers. TCRdb reanalysed the PCR reads using MiXCR and keeps one entry per CDR3 protein. The sample consists of 900,000 or so distinct CDR3 sequences, about 16% of them appearing once. V lost 6 bases, J lost 6 bases, and 17 bases lay in between. The CDR3 has 13 residues. Germline lookup yields CDR1 SQVTM and CDR2 ANQGSEA. The material sequenced was PBMCs, mostly from graft donor cells, taken 360 days after TCRalphabeta/CD19-depleted stem cell transplant. The chain joins TRBV29-1 to TRBJ2-5; a weak D match, TRBD1 (5 bases). This clonotype was obtained from a male patient aged 10-17 years who had a stem cell transplant for acute lymphoblastic leukemia, so the T cells may come from the graft donor. As DNA, the CDR3 is TGCAGCGTCTCCCCGTCAGGGTGGAAGACCCAGTACTTC. It encodes CSVSPSGWKTQYF.